Shown below are 12 T cell receptor beta chains from a single sample sequenced in a study of T cell responses to AZD1222 COVID-19 vaccine (dated by TCRdb to the early 2020s). Receptor libraries were prepared by the immunoSEQ multiplex PCR assay. Entries here come from immuneACCESS through TCRdb and include only in-frame sequences with V and J called. Some clones fail to appear in such tables; in the studies checked, an unresolved V gene covers under half of the shortfall, and the cause of the remainder is unknown. This sample is represented by 150,000 to 200,000 clones; 92% of them were singletons. The top ten constitute about 1.5% of the sample. In the paper's terms, the time point label means: baseline before first vaccination. Specimen: peripheral blood, collected on day 0 of AZD1222 vaccination. These receptor sequences come from an adult in good health.

This chain links TRBV28 with TRBJ2-5; TRBD2 might be the D (7 bases). V dropped 7 bases and J dropped 1 base, with 16 bases sitting between them. CDR1 is MDHEN, CDR2 SYDVKM, per germline. The CDR3 spans 15 residues. In nucleotides, the CDR3 is TGTGCCAGCACCCCTGGGGGGGGCCTCCAAGAGACCCAGTACTTC. Protein product: CASTPGGGLQETQYF.

V usage is TRBV5-1 and J usage is TRBJ2-7; TRBD1 matches at 9 bases. Looked up from germline, CDR1 is SGHRS and CDR2 is YFSETQ. V gave up 5 bases and J gave up 2 bases; unmatched junction bases: 5. There are 14 residues in the CDR3. The CDR3 reads CASSRGTGPYEQYF. CDR3 nucleotides: TGCGCCAGCAGTAGGGGGACAGGGCCCTACGAGCAGTACTTC.

This chain uses TRBV6-6 with TRBJ2-7; 10 bases map to TRBD2. With 0 bases clipped from V and 5 bases from J, the junction kept 4 bases outside the gene matches. Germline values: CDR1 MNHNY, CDR2 SVGAGI (reference sequence). This CDR3 has 15 residues. This CDR3 reads CASSYSGLAGDEQYF. The CDR3 nucleotides read TGTGCCAGCAGTTACTCTGGTCTAGCGGGAGACGAGCAGTACTTC.

The table lists this clone with a count of one. The rearrangement links TRBV10-3 to TRBJ1-5; 7 bases are shared with TRBD1. CDR1 and CDR2 (germline): ENHRY, SYGVKD. The V gene end was trimmed by 2 bases and the J gene end by 2 bases; junction bases not matched to a gene: 12. This CDR3 is 18 amino acids long. CDR3 bases: TGTGCCATCAGTGAGCCCTTGGCAGGGGGATGGGGCAATCAGCCCCAGCATTTT. Its translation is CAISEPLAGGWGNQPQHF.

The chain has TRBV30 and TRBJ1-3; 8 bases are a match to TRBD1. The CDR3 has 13 amino acids. Germline values: CDR1 GTSNPN, CDR2 SVGIG (reference sequence). J gave up 6 bases and V 4 bases, and 5 bases lay outside the gene matches. The CDR3 protein is CAWTMTGANTIYF. The CDR3 DNA is TGTGCCTGGACCATGACAGGGGCAAACACCATATATTTT. Filled out from reference TRBV30 and TRBJ1-3, the complete variable domain reads SQTIHQWPATLVQPVGSPLSLECTVEGTSNPNLYWYRQAAGRGLQLLFYSVGIGQISSEVPQNLSASRPQDRQFILSSKKLLLSDSGFYLCAWTMTGANTIYFGEGSWLTVV.

This rearrangement joins TRBV2 to TRBJ2-7; TRBD2 matches 8 bases. Germline V CDR1 and CDR2: SNHLY, FYNNEI. There are 15 residues in the CDR3. After removal of 5 bases from V and 5 bases from J, the junction contained 11 bases not matched to a gene. The CDR3 sequence is CASSTPPSGSDEQYF. In DNA, the CDR3 is TGTGCCAGCAGTACGCCTCCAAGCGGGAGCGACGAGCAGTACTTC.

The V and J genes are TRBV7-2 and TRBJ2-7; 12 bases are a match to TRBD2. V was clipped by 4 bases and J by 3 bases; unmatched bases: 4. Germline assignment: CDR1 SGHTA and CDR2 FQGNSA. This CDR3 contains 15 residues. The CDR3 region is CASSSLAGGGYEQYF. The CDR3 DNA reads as TGTGCCAGCAGCTCCCTAGCGGGGGGGGGCTACGAGCAGTACTTC.

This clone was detected only once. The chain uses TRBV19 and TRBJ1-1; 7 bases align to TRBD1. Germline lookup yields CDR1 LNHDA and CDR2 SQIVND (reference sequence). This CDR3 spans 14 amino acids. Trimming took 3 bases from V and 4 from J; bases not matched to a gene: 5. This CDR3 is CASSITTGTTEAFF. CDR3 DNA: TGTGCCAGTAGTATTACGACAGGGACCACTGAAGCTTTCTTT. Drawing the rest from reference TRBV19 and TRBJ1-1, the complete variable domain is DGGITQSPKYLFRKEGQNVTLSCEQNLNHDAMYWYRQDPGQGLRLIYYSQIVNDFQKGDIAEGYSVSREKKESFPLTVTSAQKNPTAFYLCASSITTGTTEAFFGQGTRLTVV.

This rearrangement joins TRBV6-2 or TRBV6-3 to TRBJ2-5; D unclear. Germline V gene lookup returns CDR1 MNHEY and CDR2 SVGEGT. CDR3 size: 14 residues. The germline V and J ends were trimmed by 6 bases and 4 bases, with 15 bases remaining between them. The CDR3 DNA reads as TGTGCCAGCAGCCGTTCCTCGCTGCGAGAGACCCAGTACTTC. Translated: CASSRSSLRETQYF.

The V and J genes are TRBV14 and TRBJ1-2; weak D call: TRBD1 (6 bases). Trimming pared 3 bases from V and 4 bases from J, leaving 15 bases between. The CDR3 runs to 15 residues. Germline CDR1 SGHDN, CDR2 FVKESK. The CDR3 coding sequence is TGTGCCAGCAGCCAGATGGGGGCCGGGGTCTATGGCTACACCTTC. Translation: CASSQMGAGVYGYTF.

The V call is TRBV28, the J call TRBJ1-2; TRBD1 matches at 7 bases. Per germline, CDR1 MDHEN and CDR2 SYDVKM. This CDR3 region has 13 residues. The ends lost 5 bases at V and 4 bases at J; junction bases unmatched: 4. As DNA, the CDR3 is TGTGCCAGCAGTCCAGGGACAGTCTATGGCTACACCTTC. Protein product: CASSPGTVYGYTF.

The chain has TRBV18 and TRBJ1-2; maybe TRBD1 (5 bases). This CDR3 spans 14 amino acids. The V and J ends lost 1 base and 1 base respectively, with 7 bases between them. Germline V gene sequence: CDR1 KGHSH, CDR2 LQKENI. The CDR3 sequence: CASSPRGDNYGYTF. DNA for the CDR3: TGTGCCAGCTCACCACGGGGGGATAACTATGGCTACACCTTC.